These 5 T cell receptor beta chains share one sample of origin, sequenced in a study of blood T cell repertoires in COVID-19. Assay used: immunoSEQ multiplex PCR; TCRdb lists only in-frame clones, some missing. The top ten hold 9% to 15% of the sample, which has 200,000 to 250,000 clones, roughly 88% seen once. The sample was peripheral blood. The receptors were sampled from an elderly man with acute or convalescent COVID-19.

CDR3 in amino acids: CASHRDRAASPLHF. As DNA, the CDR3 is TGTGCCAGCCACCGGGACAGGGCAGCCTCACCCCTCCACTTT. The chain links TRBV2 to TRBJ1-6; 9 bases map to TRBD1. CDR3 size: 14 residues. With 8 bases clipped from V and 10 bases from J, the junction kept 9 bases outside the gene matches. Germline V gene data show CDR1 as SNHLY and CDR2 as FYNNEI.

The gene calls are TRBV6-2 or TRBV6-3 and TRBJ1-5; perhaps TRBD1 as D (6 bases). The CDR3 runs to 19 residues. V was clipped by 4 bases and J by 0 bases, with 22 bases between them. Germline V gene lookup returns CDR1 MNHEY and CDR2 SVGEGT. CDR3 bases: TGTGCCAGCAGTTGGGGGGGGGCGTCTGGGGTGAATAGCAATCAGCCCCAGCATTTT. It is translated as CASSWGGASGVNSNQPQHF.

The table lists this clone with a few counts. The CDR3 here is CASSLNAGNNYEQYF. The DNA of the CDR3 is TGTGCCAGCAGCTTGAACGCGGGAAATAACTACGAGCAGTACTTC. The rearrangement joins TRBV7-8 to TRBJ2-7; tentative D call: TRBD2 (6 bases). V was clipped by 3 bases and J by 3 bases, with 15 bases between them. CDR1 is SGHVS, CDR2 FQNEAQ, per germline. CDR3 length: 15 residues.

V is TRBV5-1 and J is TRBJ2-5; TRBD2 aligns across 11 bases. CDR1 and CDR2 from the germline V gene are SGHRS and YFSETQ. This CDR3 is 15 amino acids long. The junction had 4 bases not matched to a gene; V was cut back by 1 base and J by 5 bases. The CDR3 loop is CASSLIAGGAETQYF. The CDR3 nucleotides read TGCGCCAGCAGCTTGATAGCGGGAGGGGCTGAGACCCAGTACTTC.

This clone occurred a few times. The chain is built from TRBV6-5 and TRBJ2-2; possible D gene TRBD1, 5 bases. The germline CDR1 and CDR2 sequences are MNHEY and SVGAGI. The CDR3 loop spans 13 amino acids. V lost 7 bases to trimming and J lost 3 bases, with 9 bases between them. CDR3 protein: CASIRQYTGELFF. The CDR3, as DNA: TGTGCCAGCATTCGACAGTACACCGGGGAGCTGTTTTTT.